The clone carrying this T cell receptor (beta chain) was counted only a few times. As yet, its antigen is unknown. These data belong to a study of blood T cells in healthy people across ages. Regarding the study as a whole: Older individuals had lower TCR beta diversity per million T cells (the decline was roughly linear).

Through a sample-barcoded 5' primer and a J-beta primer mix, a second PCR was run for roughly 6 to 11 cycles. TCRdb analysed the 5' RACE reads with MiXCR anew, one entry per CDR3 protein. This table has more than 1,000,000 distinct CDR3 sequences, around 25% appearing once. V shed 4 bases, J shed 2 bases, and the junction held 10 bases outside the gene matches. This CDR3 has 16 amino acids. CDR1 LGHNA and CDR2 YNFKEQ come from the germline V gene. In each sample, at least 6 million PBMCs were isolated. These data are also associated with another study on T cells of mothers and their children. That source reports: The study recruited a few healthy Caucasian mothers and their six children as donors.

The specimen was blood. J is TRBJ2-5 and V is TRBV4-2, with 7 bases lining up with TRBD1. This receptor was taken from a girl under 10 years old in good health. CDR3: CASSLGSDRAQETQYF. The CDR3 nucleotides are TGTGCCAGCAGCCTAGGATCAGACAGGGCTCAAGAGACCCAGTACTTC.